This is a list of T cell receptor beta chains from one sample in a study of cytomegalovirus exposure and HLA in healthy donors. Clones were read by immunoSEQ multiplex PCR, and TCRdb kept only the in-frame ones, dropping some. The data show around 100,000 clones, with approximately 72% seen just once and approximately 2.1% held by the top ten. Sequenced: PBMCs. The source of these receptors is a middle-aged woman in good health and CMV-seronegative. CDR3s include the opening cysteine and the closing phenylalanine or tryptophan. D genes are given only for firm matches.

v_call	j_call	d_call	cdr3_length	cdr3_aa	cdr3_nt
TRBV11-1	TRBJ2-1	-	15	CASSKWVGPYNEQFF	TGTGCCAGCAGCAAGTGGGTGGGGCCCTACAATGAGCAGTTCTTC
TRBV4-2	TRBJ2-5	TRBD2	15	CASSLVSGAGETQYF	TGTGCCAGCAGCCTAGTTAGCGGGGCCGGGGAGACCCAGTACTTC
TRBV13	TRBJ2-5	-	14	CASSFLAGGETQYF	TGTGCCAGCAGCTTCCTTGCCGGCGGAGAGACCCAGTACTTC
TRBV28	TRBJ2-7	TRBD2	16	CASSLETSGSVYEQYF	TGTGCCAGCAGTTTAGAGACTAGCGGGAGTGTCTACGAGCAGTACTTC
TRBV27	TRBJ2-1	TRBD1	15	CASSLAGGSYNEQFF	TGTGCCAGCAGTTTAGCAGGGGGCTCCTACAATGAGCAGTTCTTC
TRBV6-4	TRBJ2-3	-	13	CASSLEGTDTQYF	TGTGCCAGCAGCCTTGAGGGCACAGATACGCAGTATTTT
TRBV6-5	TRBJ1-4	-	16	CASSYTRTALNEKLFF	TGTGCCAGCAGTTACACCAGGACTGCCCTTAATGAAAAACTGTTTTTT
TRBV6-6	TRBJ2-5	TRBD1	16	CASSRMTGTGQETQYF	TGTGCCAGCAGTCGAATGACCGGGACAGGGCAAGAGACCCAGTACTTC
TRBV6-5	TRBJ2-5	-	11	CASSLQETQYF	TGTGCCAGCAGCCTCCAAGAGACCCAGTACTTC
TRBV30	TRBJ1-1	-	11	CAWRGASVAFF	TGTGCCTGGAGGGGAGCATCGGTGGCTTTCTTT
TRBV28	TRBJ1-5	-	15	CASSLQQGGVQPQHF	TGTGCCAGCAGTCTCCAACAAGGGGGGGTGCAGCCCCAGCATTTT
TRBV11-2	TRBJ2-7	-	12	CASSPDYYEQYF	TGTGCCAGCAGCCCCGACTACTACGAGCAGTACTTC
TRBV28	TRBJ2-1	-	12	CASSPYVGRRVF	TGTGCCAGCAGCCCTTACGTAGGGAGAAGGGTCTTC
TRBV2	TRBJ2-7	TRBD1	10	CASSQGDVVF	TGTGCCAGCAGTCAGGGGGACGTAGTCTTC
TRBV18	TRBJ1-4	TRBD1	14	CASSPTGGREKLFF	TGTGCCAGCTCACCGACAGGGGGCCGTGAAAAACTGTTTTTT
TRBV6-5	TRBJ2-5	-	14	CASSYPGGLETQYF	TGTGCCAGCAGTTACCCCGGGGGTCTGGAGACCCAGTACTTC
TRBV10-3	TRBJ2-3	TRBD2	16	CAISTSGRGLTDTQYF	TGTGCCATATCGACTAGCGGGAGGGGCCTCACAGATACGCAGTATTTT